These 9 T cell receptor beta chains came from one sample sequenced in a study of T cell changes during pregnancy in multiple sclerosis. Here immunoSEQ multiplex PCR was the method, and the copy in TCRdb shows in-frame clones only, minus some. The sample contains around 52,000 clones, about 90% of which appear only once. The source material was CD4+ T cells from peripheral blood mononuclear cells, sampled after pregnancy. These receptors originate from a female donor in good health, enrolled as a control in a pregnancy study.

The CDR3 is CASSGGGLTYEQYF. CDR3 bases: TGTGCCAGCAGTGGGGGGGGGCTAACCTACGAGCAGTACTTC. This chain joins TRBV6-1 and TRBJ2-7; weak D call: TRBD2 (7 bases). Germline V gives CDR1 MNHNS, CDR2 SASEGT. The CDR3 length is 14 residues. The germline V and J ends were trimmed by 4 bases and 2 bases, with 12 bases remaining between them.

This chain joins TRBV10-3 and TRBJ2-6; 11 bases are shared with TRBD1. The CDR3 covers 17 residues. The germline CDR1 and CDR2 sequences are ENHRY and SYGVKD. V trimming: 8 bases; J trimming: 1 base; junction bases outside the gene matches: 7. The chain's CDR3 is CAIGGQGVNSGANVLTF. The CDR3 region has the DNA TGTGCCATCGGGGGACAGGGGGTGAATTCTGGGGCCAACGTCCTGACTTTC.

CDR3 in amino acids: CASRRAPILAGGPNTQYF. For the CDR3, the DNA is TGCGCCAGCAGGAGGGCCCCCATACTAGCGGGGGGCCCAAATACGCAGTATTTT. The chain uses TRBV4-1 and TRBJ2-3; 12 bases fit TRBD2. The CDR3 runs 18 residues. CDR1 and CDR2 (germline): MGHRA, YSYEKL. V was clipped by 6 bases and J by 7 bases; unmatched bases: 17.

CDR3 DNA: TGTGCCAGTAGTATTGGGGCAGGGGGAAACACTGAAGCTTTCTTT. Its translation: CASSIGAGGNTEAFF. The chain joins TRBV19 to TRBJ1-1, with 7 positions matching TRBD1. CDR1 and CDR2 from the germline V gene are LNHDA and SQIVND (reference sequence). CDR3 length equals 15 residues. The V gene end was trimmed by 3 bases and the J gene end by 2 bases; junction bases not matched to a gene: 6.

This sequence joins TRBV6-4 and TRBJ2-5, with 9 bases that match TRBD2. Germline CDR1 and CDR2: MRHNA and SNTAGT. The trim removed 4 bases at V and 2 bases at J, leaving 14 bases unmatched. CDR3 length: 18 amino acids. In DNA, the CDR3 is TGTGCCAGCAGTGGACCCTTGTGGGGTAGCGGGGGACAAGAGACCCAGTACTTC. Translated, it gives CASSGPLWGSGGQETQYF.

The gene calls are TRBV11-2 and TRBJ2-5; 7 bases match TRBD2. J was trimmed by 2 bases and V by 5 bases; bases with no gene match: 2. The V gene's germline CDR1 is SGHAT and CDR2 FQNNGV. The CDR3 contains 13 residues. The CDR3 DNA follows: TGTGCCAGCAGCCTAGCGGAGCAAGAGACCCAGTACTTC. As protein: CASSLAEQETQYF.

This chain connects TRBV5-6 to TRBJ2-5, with D tentatively TRBD1 (6 bases). CDR3 length: 15 amino acids. Germline V gives CDR1 SGHDT, CDR2 YYEEEE. V was pared by 6 bases and J by 0 bases, with 15 bases between. The CDR3 nucleotides read TGTGCCAGCAAGGGCTTTAACAGGGACCAAGAGACCCAGTACTTC. It specifies CASKGFNRDQETQYF.

The chain is built from TRBV18 and TRBJ2-7; D gene unclear. CDR1 and CDR2 from the germline V gene are KGHSH and LQKENI. The CDR3 runs 13 residues. V was pared by 3 bases and J by 2 bases, with 8 bases between. The CDR3 region is CASSPYSTYEQYF. The DNA for the CDR3 is TGTGCCAGCTCACCGTACAGCACCTACGAGCAGTACTTC.

The V gene is TRBV19, the J gene TRBJ1-2, with D possibly matching TRBD1 (6 bases). Germline values: CDR1 LNHDA, CDR2 SQIVND (reference sequence). The CDR3 runs to 13 residues. Trimming took 5 bases from V and 4 from J, leaving 11 bases between them. The CDR3 region is CASSEGRGYGYTF. CDR3 in DNA: TGTGCCAGTAGTGAAGGCAGGGGCTATGGCTACACCTTC.